This T cell receptor (beta chain) was captured in a study of T cell responses to AZD1222 COVID-19 vaccine (dated by TCRdb to about 2021). In the study overall: TCR sequencing was performed for over 230 trial participants, of whom approximately 200 were given two doses of AZD1222 and around 26 were given two doses of MenACWY control vaccine. Trial participants were enrolled by age into 18-55, 56-69 and 70-plus year subgroups, with roughly 150, 30 and 60 TCR-sequenced participants respectively.

The time point tag for this specimen amounts to: about 28 days (+/-7) after the second vaccine dose. AZD1222 recipients with second doses at about 4 weeks or about 12 weeks were pooled, because spike-specific TCR depth and breadth did not differ between schedules. The vaccinee samples were drawn from two UK trials, COV001 and COV002, one of which was a single-blind randomized controlled phase 2/3 trial testing AZD1222 (ChAdOx1 nCoV-19) in healthy adults. Trial participant PBMC samples were collected at day 0 and day 28 after the second dose for TCRbeta chain sequencing. In the case of this clone: Its antigen is currently not known. The sample holds no much larger clone one base away, and base qualities are not on file.

The CDR3 regions of human TCRbeta chains were subjected to immunosequencing. In the authors' own workflow: TCRs in the repertoires were matched against a reference library of SARS-CoV-2-specific TCRs that had been generated with the MIRA antigen-specificity platform. Breadth meant the fraction of unique TCRs that were SARS-CoV-2-associated, whereas depth meant the fraction of total T cells that were SARS-CoV-2-associated. Using the MIRA data, every spike-specific TCR was mapped to the spike region that the TCR reacted to and assigned to either a CD4 or a CD8 class. Log10-transformed breadth and depth values were compared by one-way ANOVA with Sidak's multiple comparisons tests. Entries here come from immuneACCESS through TCRdb and include only in-frame sequences with V and J called. Some clones fail to appear in such tables; in the studies checked, an unresolved V gene covers under half of the shortfall, and the cause of the remainder is unknown. That table furnishes V, J and clone size, whereas the DNA furnished D and trimming. The sample includes roughly 140,000 clones, with around 90% observed a single time. 1.5% to 2% of the sample goes to the ten largest clones.

What the study reported, not specific to this receptor: Participants were mostly white British, with more females than males. The authors suggested clonal diversity may have been underestimated. Because no day 14 peak-response samples were available, the repertoires could be characterized only after the peak T cell response. The whole spike protein was spanned by vaccine-associated CD4 TCRs, and dominant responses were seen in regions 160-218 and 743-854. Epitopes outside the regions mutated in the B.1.351 and B.1.1.7 variants were reportedly recognized by nearly half of the unique spike-specific TCRs. Conclusions about previously exposed vaccinees are limited, since just a handful of AZD1222 recipients were seropositive for SARS-CoV-2 at baseline. Spike-specific TCR breadth and depth rose significantly after two AZD1222 doses compared with day 0 and with MenACWY recipients. The 56-69-year group was small, and its depth increase did not reach significance, likely because of low power.

The sequenced sample was peripheral blood, obtained 28 days after the second AZD1222 dose. The receptor was derived from an adult who received the AZD1222 COVID-19 vaccine.

The DNA sequence is as follows: TGTGCCAGCAGCGTAGCTCTACTAGCCGGCAATGAGCAGTTCTTC. Its amino acids are CASSVALLAGNEQFF. The V and J genes are TRBV9 and TRBJ2-1; TRBD2 might be the D gene, on 6 matching bases. Relative to germline, V is 0 bases shorter and J is 6 bases shorter, with 13 bases between their ends. The CDR3 runs 15 amino acids, cysteine and phenylalanine included. Kept here is only the CDR3 DNA, which spans 45 bases and is read in frame from base 1. Based on the germline V gene, the CDR1 and CDR2 sequences are SGDLS and YYNGEE.